The present T cell receptor (beta chain) was sequenced within a study of blood T cell repertoires in COVID-19 (dated by TCRdb to 2020 to 2021). About the study as a whole: The collaborator samples originated in the United States, Italy and Spain and spanned the acute and convalescent phases of COVID-19. The material from the prospective study consisted of cDNA or gDNA derived from T cells, B-cell-depleted T cells, or PBMCs. Deeply sampled blood TCRbeta repertoires from subjects exposed to, actively infected with, or recovered from COVID-19 were included in the dataset. The repertoires were made available in a free public database intended to serve as a resource for research on the immune response to SARS-CoV-2. Samples came from the ongoing ImmuneRACE study (first 160 participants) plus 1,254 subjects from 6 global collaborators. Sample metadata almost always included a de-identified subject ID, COVID-19 status, age in years and sex. Where HLA class I and class II types were available, the types were taken from metadata supplied by the sample provider, not from assay-based typing.

The germline V gene (reference sequence) yields GTSNPN for CDR1 and SVGIG for CDR2. The germline V and J ends show losses of 5 bases and 8 bases respectively, and no gene match explains 7 bases of the junction. Inclusive of the bounding cysteine and phenylalanine, the CDR3 is 13 residues long. Just CDR3 DNA is preserved here, 39 bases in frame from base 1. TCRbeta CDR3 regions were amplified from genomic DNA by means of the immunoSEQ Assay, a bias-controlled multiplex PCR. On the study's bioinformatics: Nucleated cell counts per sample were estimated from amplification of reference gene primers within the assay. To quantify the absolute abundance of each unique TCRbeta CDR3 rearrangement, sequence reads were collapsed and filtered. Productive Simpson clonality was computed per sample as the square root of Simpson's diversity index over productive rearrangements. This immuneACCESS table, as held by TCRdb, lists in-frame sequences with V and J called but not all clones. Of the missing ones, under half trace to an unresolved V gene in checked studies; the others have no known cause. V, J and clone size are those of that table, while D and trimming were read from the DNA. In this sample the table shows about 65,000 clones, around 90% of which occur a single time. The ten largest clones take up roughly 1.2% of the sample.

To note about this clone: Its antigen is currently not known. Within one base of it there is no much larger clone, and no base qualities were kept.

The paper's findings and limits, for the study overall: How much clinical and demographic metadata was included differed by source and by participant, and the metadata was provided uncurated.

Collaborating institutions collected whole blood in K2EDTA tubes following their own protocols. For TCRbeta analysis, collaborators shipped samples as frozen whole blood, isolated PBMCs, or DNA extracted from either of those sample types. This clonotype was obtained from a man in his fifties or sixties with acute or convalescent COVID-19. The rearranged chain carries TRBV30 and TRBJ1-2, and 11 bases in between align with TRBD1. The specimen was peripheral blood. At the DNA level, the sequence is TGTGCCTGGGCTGGACAGGGGGCTGTAGGCTACACCTTC. This codes for CAWAGQGAVGYTF.